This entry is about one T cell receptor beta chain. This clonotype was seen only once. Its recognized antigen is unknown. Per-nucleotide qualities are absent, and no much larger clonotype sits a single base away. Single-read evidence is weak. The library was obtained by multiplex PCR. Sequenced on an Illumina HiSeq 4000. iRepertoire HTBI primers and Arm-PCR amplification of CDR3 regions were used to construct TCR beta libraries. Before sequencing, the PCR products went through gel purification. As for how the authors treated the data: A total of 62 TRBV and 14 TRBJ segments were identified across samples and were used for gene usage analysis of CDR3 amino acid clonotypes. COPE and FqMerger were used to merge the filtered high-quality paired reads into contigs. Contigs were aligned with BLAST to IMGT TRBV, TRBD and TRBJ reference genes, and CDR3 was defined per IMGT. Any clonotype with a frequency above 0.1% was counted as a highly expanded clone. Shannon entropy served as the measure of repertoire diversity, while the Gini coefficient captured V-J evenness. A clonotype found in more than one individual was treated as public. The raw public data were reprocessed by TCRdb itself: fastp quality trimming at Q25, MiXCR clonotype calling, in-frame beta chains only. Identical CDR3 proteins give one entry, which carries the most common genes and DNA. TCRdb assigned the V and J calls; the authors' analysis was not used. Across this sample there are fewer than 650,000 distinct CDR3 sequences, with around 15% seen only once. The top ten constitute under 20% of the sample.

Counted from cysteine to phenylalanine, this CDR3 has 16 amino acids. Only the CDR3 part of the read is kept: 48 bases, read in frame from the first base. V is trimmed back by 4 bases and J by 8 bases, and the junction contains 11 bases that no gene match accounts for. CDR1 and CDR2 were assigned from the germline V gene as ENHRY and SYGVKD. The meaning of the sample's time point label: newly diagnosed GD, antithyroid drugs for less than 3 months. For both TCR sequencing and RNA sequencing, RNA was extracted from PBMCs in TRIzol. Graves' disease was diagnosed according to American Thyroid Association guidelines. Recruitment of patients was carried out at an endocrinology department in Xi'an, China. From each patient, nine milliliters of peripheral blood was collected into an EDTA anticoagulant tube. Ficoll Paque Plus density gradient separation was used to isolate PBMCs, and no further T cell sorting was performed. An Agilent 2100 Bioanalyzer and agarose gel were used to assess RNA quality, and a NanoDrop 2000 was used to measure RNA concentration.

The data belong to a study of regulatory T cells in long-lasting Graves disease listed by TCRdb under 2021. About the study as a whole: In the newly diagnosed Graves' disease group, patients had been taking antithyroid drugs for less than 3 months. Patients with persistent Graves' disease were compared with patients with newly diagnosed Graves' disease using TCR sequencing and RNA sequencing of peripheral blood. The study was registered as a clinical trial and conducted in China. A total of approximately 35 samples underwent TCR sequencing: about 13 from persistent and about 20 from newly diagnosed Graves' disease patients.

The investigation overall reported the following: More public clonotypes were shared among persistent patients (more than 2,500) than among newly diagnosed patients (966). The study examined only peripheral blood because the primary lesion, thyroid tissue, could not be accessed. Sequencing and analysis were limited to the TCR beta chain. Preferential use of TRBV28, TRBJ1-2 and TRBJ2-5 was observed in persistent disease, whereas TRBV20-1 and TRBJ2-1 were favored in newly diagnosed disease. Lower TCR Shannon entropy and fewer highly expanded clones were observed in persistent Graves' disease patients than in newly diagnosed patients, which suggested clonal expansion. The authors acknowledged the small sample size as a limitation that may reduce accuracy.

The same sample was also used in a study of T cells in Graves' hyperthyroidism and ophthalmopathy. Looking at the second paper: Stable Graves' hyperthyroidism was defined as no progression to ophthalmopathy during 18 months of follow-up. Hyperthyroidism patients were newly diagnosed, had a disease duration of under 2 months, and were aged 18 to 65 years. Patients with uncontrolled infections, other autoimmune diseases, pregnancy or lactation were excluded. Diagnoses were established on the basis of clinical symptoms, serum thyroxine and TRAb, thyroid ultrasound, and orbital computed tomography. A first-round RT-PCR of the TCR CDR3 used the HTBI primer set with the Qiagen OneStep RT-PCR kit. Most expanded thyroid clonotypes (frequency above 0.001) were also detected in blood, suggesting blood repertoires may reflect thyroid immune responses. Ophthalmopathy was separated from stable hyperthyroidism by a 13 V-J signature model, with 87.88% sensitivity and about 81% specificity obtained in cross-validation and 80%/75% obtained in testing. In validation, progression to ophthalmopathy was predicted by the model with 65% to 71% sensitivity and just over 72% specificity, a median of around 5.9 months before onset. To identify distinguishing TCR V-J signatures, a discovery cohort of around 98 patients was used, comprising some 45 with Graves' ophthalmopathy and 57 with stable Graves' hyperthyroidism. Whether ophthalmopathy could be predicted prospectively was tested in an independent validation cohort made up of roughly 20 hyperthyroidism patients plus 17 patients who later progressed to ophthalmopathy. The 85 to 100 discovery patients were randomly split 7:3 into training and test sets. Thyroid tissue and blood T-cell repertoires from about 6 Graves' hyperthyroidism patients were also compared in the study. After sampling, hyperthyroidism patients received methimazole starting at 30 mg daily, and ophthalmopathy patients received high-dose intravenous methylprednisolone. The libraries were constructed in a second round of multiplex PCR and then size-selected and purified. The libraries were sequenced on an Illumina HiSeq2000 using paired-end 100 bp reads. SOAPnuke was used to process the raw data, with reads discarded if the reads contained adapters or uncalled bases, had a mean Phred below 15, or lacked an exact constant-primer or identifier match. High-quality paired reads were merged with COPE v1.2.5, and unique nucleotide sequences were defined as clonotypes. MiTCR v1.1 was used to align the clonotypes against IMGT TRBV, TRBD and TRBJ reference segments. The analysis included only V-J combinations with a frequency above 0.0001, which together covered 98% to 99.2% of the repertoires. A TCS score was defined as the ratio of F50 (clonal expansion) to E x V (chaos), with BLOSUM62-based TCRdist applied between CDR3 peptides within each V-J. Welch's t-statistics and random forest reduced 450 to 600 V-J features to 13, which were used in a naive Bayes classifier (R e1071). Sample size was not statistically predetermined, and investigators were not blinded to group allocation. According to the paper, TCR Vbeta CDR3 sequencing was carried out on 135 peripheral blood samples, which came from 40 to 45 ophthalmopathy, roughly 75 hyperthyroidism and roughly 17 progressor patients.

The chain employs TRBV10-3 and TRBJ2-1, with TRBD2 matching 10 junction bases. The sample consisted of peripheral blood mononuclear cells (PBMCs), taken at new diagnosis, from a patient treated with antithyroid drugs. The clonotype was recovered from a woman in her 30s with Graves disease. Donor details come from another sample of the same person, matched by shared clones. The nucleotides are TGTGCCATCAGTGCCCCTAGCGGGAGAGCTGGGGATGAGCAGTTCTTC. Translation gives CAISAPSGRAGDEQFF.